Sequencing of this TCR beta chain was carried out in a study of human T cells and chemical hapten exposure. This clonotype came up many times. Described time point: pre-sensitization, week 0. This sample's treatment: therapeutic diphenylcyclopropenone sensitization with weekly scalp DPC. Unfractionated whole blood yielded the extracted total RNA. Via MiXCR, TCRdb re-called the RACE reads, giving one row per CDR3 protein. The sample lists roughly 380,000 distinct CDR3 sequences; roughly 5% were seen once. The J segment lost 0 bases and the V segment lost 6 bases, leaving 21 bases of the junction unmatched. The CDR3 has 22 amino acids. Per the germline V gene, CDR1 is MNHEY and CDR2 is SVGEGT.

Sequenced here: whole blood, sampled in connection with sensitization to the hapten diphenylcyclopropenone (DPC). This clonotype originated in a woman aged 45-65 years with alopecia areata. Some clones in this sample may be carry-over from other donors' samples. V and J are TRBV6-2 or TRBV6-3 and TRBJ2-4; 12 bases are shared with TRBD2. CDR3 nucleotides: TGTGCCAGCAGGCCGGGACCTGCAGCTACTAGCGGGAGGCGACTAGCCAAAAACATTCAGTACTTC. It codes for CASRPGPAATSGRRLAKNIQYF.